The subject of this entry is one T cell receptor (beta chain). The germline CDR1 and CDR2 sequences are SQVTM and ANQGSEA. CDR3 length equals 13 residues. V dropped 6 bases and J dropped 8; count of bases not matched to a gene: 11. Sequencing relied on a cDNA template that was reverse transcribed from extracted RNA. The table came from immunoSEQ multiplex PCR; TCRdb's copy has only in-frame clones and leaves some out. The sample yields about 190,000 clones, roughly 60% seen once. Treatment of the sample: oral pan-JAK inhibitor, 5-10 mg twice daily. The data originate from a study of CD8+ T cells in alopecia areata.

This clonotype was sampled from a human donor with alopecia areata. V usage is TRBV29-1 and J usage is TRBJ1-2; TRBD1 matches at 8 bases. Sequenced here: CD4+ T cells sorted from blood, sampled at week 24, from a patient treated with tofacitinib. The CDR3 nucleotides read TGCAGCGTGGACCAGGGGGCGAGGTGGGGCTACACCTTC. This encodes CSVDQGARWGYTF.